The T cell receptor beta chain described here comes from a study of neurological immune-mediated disorders. TCRdb used MiXCR to reprocess the 5' RACE reads, holding one entry per CDR3 protein. This sample yields approximately 50,000 distinct CDR3 sequences, of which around 3.9% are seen a single time; approximately 1.5% belongs to the top ten. The germline V gene has CDR1 DFQATT and CDR2 SNEGSKA (reference sequence). Trimming shortened V by 0 bases and J by 4 bases, and 13 bases separated the two germline ends. The CDR3 loop spans 15 amino acids. This clonotype was found a few times. Source material: PBMCs. The chain employs TRBV20-1 and TRBJ2-1, with D perhaps being TRBD1 or TRBD2 (6 bases each). The source of this sequence is a young man with multiple sclerosis. CDR3 protein: CSARDIGGGYNEQFF. CDR3 bases: TGCAGTGCTAGAGATATCGGGGGCGGGTACAATGAGCAGTTCTTC.